A selection of T cell receptor beta chains follows, all from one sample in a study of patients and donors after allogeneic stem cell transplantation. TCRdb re-called the RT-PCR reads through MiXCR, storing one row per CDR3 protein. The profile covers more than 150,000 distinct CDR3 sequences, with about 24% appearing a single time and 25% to 30% taken by the ten largest. Sample: blood, either unsorted or a sorted T cell fraction (not recorded which). The receptors were sampled from a human donor who was either an allogeneic HSCT recipient or a stem cell or donor lymphocyte infusion donor (not recorded which). It is not recorded whose cells these are; they may come from a transplant donor. CDR3s include the opening cysteine and the closing phenylalanine or tryptophan. The order of the fields is clone size, V gene, D gene, J gene, CDR3 protein, CDR3 DNA. The D gene is left open where the match is weak. Size is stated for part of the rows, as once, few or many counts, or as a class when the clone is expanded.

>few|TRBV12-3/TRBV12-4|-|TRBJ2-3
CASSPRTESTDTQYF
TGTGCCAGCAGTCCCCGCACAGAAAGCACAGATACGCAGTATTTT
>many|TRBV6-5|-|TRBJ1-2
CASSYGGQPYGYTF
TGTGCCAGCAGTTACGGAGGACAGCCCTATGGCTACACCTTC
>few|TRBV25-1|-|TRBJ2-5
CASSTQYF
TGTGCCAGCAGTACCCAGTACTTC
>-|TRBV5-1|TRBD1|TRBJ1-2
CASSLRGTGGTTDYGYTF
TGCGCCAGCAGCCTACGAGGGACAGGGGGCACTACTGATTATGGCTACACCTTC
>-|TRBV5-1|-|TRBJ1-1
CASSLGTQGVNTEAFF
TGCGCCAGCAGCTTGGGGACTCAGGGAGTGAACACTGAAGCTTTCTTT
>few|TRBV5-1|TRBD2|TRBJ2-3
CASSWTSGGWLTDTQYF
TGCGCCAGCAGCTGGACTAGCGGCGGTTGGTTGACAGATACGCAGTATTTT
>-|TRBV7-8|TRBD2|TRBJ2-5
CASSRLGLAEWEETQYF
TGTGCCAGCAGCCGACTCGGACTAGCGGAGTGGGAAGAGACCCAGTACTTC
>-|TRBV20-1|TRBD2|TRBJ2-1
CSARLAGGSNEQFF
TGCAGTGCTCGACTAGCGGGAGGTTCCAATGAGCAGTTCTTC
>-|TRBV15|TRBD2|TRBJ2-3
CATSRGYGGGSDTQYF
TGTGCCACCAGCAGAGGATACGGCGGGGGTTCAGATACGCAGTATTTT
>few|TRBV29-1|-|TRBJ2-5
CSAESQYF
TGCAGCGCTGAGTCCCAGTACTTC
>-|TRBV2|TRBD1|TRBJ1-6
CASGQVNGPLHF
TGTGCCAGCGGACAGGTTAACGGACCCCTCCACTTT
>-|TRBV7-2|-|TRBJ2-5
CASREGGLETQYF
TGTGCCAGCAGGGAGGGGGGACTAGAGACCCAGTACTTC
>once|TRBV5-6|-|TRBJ1-5
CASTKGPRDQPQHF
TGTGCCAGCACCAAGGGACCCCGAGATCAGCCCCAGCATTTT
>-|TRBV5-1|TRBD2|TRBJ2-3
CASSDTSGRAADTQYF
TGCGCCAGCAGCGATACTAGCGGGAGGGCCGCAGATACGCAGTATTTT
>-|TRBV7-9|-|TRBJ2-1
CASSPPGTNEQFF
TGTGCCAGCAGCCCCCCAGGGACCAATGAGCAGTTCTTC
>few|TRBV7-2|-|TRBJ1-2
CASSLSPRSYGYTF
TGTGCCAGCAGCTTATCCCCCAGAAGCTATGGCTACACCTTC
>few|TRBV20-1|TRBD1|TRBJ2-7
CSVRSGQSYEQYF
TGCAGTGTTCGCTCGGGACAGTCCTACGAGCAGTACTTC
>-|TRBV4-3|TRBD1|TRBJ2-7
CASSLDRVRYEQYF
TGCGCCAGCAGCCTCGACAGGGTTCGGTACGAGCAGTACTTC
>few|TRBV30|TRBD2|TRBJ2-1
CAWERGLYNEQFF
TGTGCCTGGGAGCGGGGTCTGTACAATGAGCAGTTCTTC
>-|TRBV19|-|TRBJ2-3
CASSIARDTQYF
TGTGCCAGTAGTATAGCTCGGGATACGCAGTATTTT
>few|TRBV12-3/TRBV12-4|TRBD1|TRBJ2-7
CASSPTGTGGYEQYF
TGTGCCAGCAGTCCTACCGGGACAGGGGGCTACGAGCAGTACTTC
>few|TRBV30|-|TRBJ1-3
CAWSGRAGPTTSGNTIYF
TGTGCCTGGAGTGGAAGGGCAGGGCCCACCACCTCTGGAAACACCATATATTTT
>few|TRBV18|TRBD1|TRBJ1-2
CASSRDRPYGYTF
TGTGCCAGCTCACGGGACAGGCCCTATGGCTACACCTTC
>few|TRBV4-3|TRBD2|TRBJ2-5
CASSQDPEIAGGPVETQYF
TGCGCCAGCAGCCAAGATCCCGAGATAGCGGGAGGGCCCGTGGAGACCCAGTACTTC
>-|TRBV20-1|-|TRBJ2-7
CSALGGSSYEQYF
TGCAGTGCTTTGGGGGGTAGTTCCTACGAGCAGTACTTC
>-|TRBV20-1|-|TRBJ1-1
CSALKNTEAFF
TGCAGTGCTCTAAAAAACACTGAAGCTTTCTTT